This record covers a single T cell receptor beta chain. Its antigen remains undetermined. Per-base quality was not reported, and no clone a single base away is much larger than it. This specimen comes from a study of CD8 T cells in Susac syndrome (dated 2019 in TCRdb). Some background on the complete study: Whether CD8+ T cell activation and differentiation in Susac syndrome was antigen driven was tested using repertoire sequencing. The clonality of the CD8+ T cell repertoire was compared across around twelve healthy donors, roughly 14 Susac syndrome patients and roughly 16 multiple sclerosis patients.

The CDR3 numbers 14 residues from cysteine through phenylalanine. Only the CDR3 DNA stays, 42 bases, in frame from base 1. As encoded in the germline V gene (reference sequence), CDR1 is LNHDA while CDR2 is SQIVND. The V end loses 6 bases and the J end loses 5 bases, and a stretch of 16 bases separates them. RNA was extracted with the RNeasy kit and about 0.5 to 1 ug was reverse transcribed using random hexamers. TCR beta CDR3 regions were amplified with the immunoSEQ multiplex PCR assay covering 54 Vbeta and 13 Jbeta segments. PCR amplification bias was corrected using a synthetic template baseline for primer optimization and computational correction. On the authors' methods: Only productive sequences were kept, with reads annotated to V, D and J genes according to IMGT and analyzed in immunoSEQ Analyzer. To calculate clonality, Shannon entropy was normalized by log2 of the number of productive unique sequences and then subtracted from one. For each patient and control, public and private clones were evaluated among the 100 most prevalent clones. Susac-specific clones were defined as absent from healthy and MS cohorts, approximately 1,000 published viral clones and other ImmuneACCESS disease sequences. TCRdb ran its own pipeline on the public reads, namely fastp trimming at Q25 and MiXCR clone calling, and kept in-frame beta chains. Merged by CDR3 protein, the rows form single entries marked with the most common genes and DNA. The V and J calls here are based on TCRdb, not the publication. Present in this sample are 65,000 to 80,000 distinct CDR3 sequences, over 75% of which were seen just once. The biggest ten clones account for approximately 0.46% of the sample.

High-throughput TCR beta sequencing profiled peripheral blood CD8+ and CD4+ T cells from healthy donors, Susac syndrome patients and multiple sclerosis patients. Treatment-naive patients with stable or active relapsing-remitting disease fulfilling revised McDonald criteria were used as multiple sclerosis controls. Bulk CD8+ and CD4+ T cells were purified magnetically by negative isolation, whereas CD8+ TEMRA cells were enriched by FACS. Blood was drawn into EDTA tubes, processed within 24 hours, and PBMCs were isolated by density gradient centrifugation. PBMCs destined for TCR sequencing were cryopreserved in liquid nitrogen and later thawed in a 37 °C water bath. Purity of sorted or isolated CD4+, CD8+ and CD8+ TEMRA cells was at least 90%. The paper's findings and limits, for the study overall: The TCR sequencing and HLA analysis was acknowledged to have included a relatively small number of individuals.

The rearranged segments are TRBV19 and TRBJ1-1; matching of 5 bases hints at TRBD1 as the D gene. Sample: CD8+ T cells from PBMCs. The clonotype originates from a human donor with multiple sclerosis. The DNA reads as follows: TGTGCCAGTAGAACTCAGGGCAGAGGTACTGAAGCTTTCTTT. Its protein is CASRTQGRGTEAFF.